This T cell receptor beta chain was found in a study of Tregs in tolerant kidney transplant recipients (dated by TCRdb to the late 2010s). In the study overall: Before combined kidney and bone marrow transplantation, this study identified donor-specific regulatory T cells using TCRbeta sequencing and then followed those same cells after transplant.

The full study reports these points: Biological reproducibility was not directly assessed, although technical replication error appeared to be minimal. PCR primers changed over time for some patients, so nucleotide-level comparison across those patients' samples was not possible. The most biologically relevant and donor-specific TCRbeta repertoire appeared to be identified by expanding Tregs with activated donor B cells. Donor-specific Treg expansion exceeded global Treg expansion in tolerant patients, suggesting antigen-driven rather than nonspecific expansion. The study was constrained by small patient numbers, and validation of the findings is required in larger populations and under other immunosuppression protocols.

For CDR1 and CDR2, the germline V gene lists SGHNT and YENEEA. Taken from cysteine to phenylalanine, the CDR3 has 14 residues. The kept DNA is CDR3 alone, 42 bases in frame from the first base. Compared with germline, V lacks 1 base and J lacks 5 bases; bases without a gene match: 4. Related donors were used in the transplants with nonmyeloablative bone marrow transplantation, and mixed chimerism was transient in the human trials. Thawed PBMCs were FACS-sorted into unstimulated Tregs (CD4+CD25+CD127-), CD4+ non-Tregs (CD4+CD25-), CD4 cells and CD8 cells. The patients were 4 recipients of combined kidney and bone marrow transplants from the ITN036ST trial, and samples were available only from these trial subjects. Healthy control blood was processed to PBMCs by Ficoll density gradient and cryopreserved, and patient PBMCs were collected before and after transplant. Details on this clone: The clone's antigen remains unknown. No much larger clonotype is one base removed from it; base qualities were not supplied.

For TCRbeta CDR3 sequencing, genomic DNA was extracted from sorted cells using the QIAGEN DNeasy Blood and Tissue Kit. High-throughput TCRbeta CDR3 sequencing was carried out commercially through immunoSEQ, with PCR amplification with bias correction and internal controls included. Per the source publication's procedure: A unique productive TCRbeta sequence was defined by the CDR3 nucleotide sequence when primers matched, and otherwise by the CDR3 amino acid sequence together with the Vbeta and Jbeta genes. To correct for sorting error, sequences found in more than one sorted population at a frequency ratio of 2:1 or less were discarded, and the remaining shared sequences were assigned to the population with the higher frequency. A sequence was defined as donor-reactive if the sequence was expanded at least 5-fold in CFSE-low cells compared with unstimulated cells and had a frequency of at least 0.01% in CFSE-low cells. Repertoire divergence was quantified by Jensen-Shannon divergence using the top 100 TCRbeta sequences ranked by frequency. For samples with multiple sequencing runs, sorting error was corrected separately for each run before the runs were pooled. TCRdb re-hosts the immuneACCESS table, in-frame sequences only. Its copies lack some clones; in the studies checked, an unresolved V gene accounts for under half of them, and the cause for the rest is not known. Clone size and V and J calls were adopted from that table, with D and trimming inferred from the DNA. A total of tens of thousands of clones appear in this sample, around nine tenths of them only once. The ten largest clones capture approximately 1.4% of the sample.

Rearrangement joined TRBV11-3 to TRBJ2-7; 8 bases in the junction line up with TRBD1. This receptor was taken from a human patient who received a combined kidney and bone marrow transplant. It is possible that, after a transplant, some T cells come from the graft donor. The specimen was CD4+ T cells from blood (PBMCs), collected 24 months after the transplant. The CDR3 protein is CASSLGQGFNEQYF. The bases are TGTGCCAGCAGCTTAGGACAGGGGTTCAACGAGCAGTACTTC.